Listed below are T cell receptor beta chains from one sample, sequenced in a study of tumor and adjacent non-tumor tissue in lung cancer. Via MiXCR, TCRdb re-called the multiplex PCR reads, giving one row per CDR3 protein. This table has under 150,000 distinct CDR3 sequences, around three fifths appearing once. Sequenced: lung tumor tissue. The receptors here all came from a young man with non-small cell lung cancer. Each CDR3 is given with its conserved first and last residue. The D gene is left open where the match is weak. Clone size is given for some rows only: seen once, a few or many times, or a class if the clone is expanded.

clone_size	d_call	v_call	j_call	cdr3_aa	cdr3_nt
NA	TRBD1	TRBV24-1	TRBJ1-6	CATSDSTGVDSPLHF	TGTGCCACCAGTGATTCGACAGGGGTGGATTCACCCCTCCACTTT
NA	NA	TRBV5-4	TRBJ1-6	CASGLGRASNSPLHF	TGTGCCAGCGGCCTAGGACGGGCTTCTAATTCACCCCTCCACTTT
few	NA	TRBV20-1	TRBJ2-7	CGARNGRAAYEQYF	TGCGGTGCTAGGAACGGCAGGGCAGCCTACGAGCAGTACTTC
NA	TRBD1	TRBV6-5	TRBJ2-7	CVSRPGQGAGDQYF	TGTGTCAGCAGACCCGGACAGGGGGCAGGTGACCAGTACTTC
NA	TRBD2	TRBV11-1	TRBJ2-3	CGSSPSLAGGADTQYF	TGTGGCAGCAGCCCTTCACTAGCGGGAGGGGCCGATACGCAGTATTTT
many	TRBD1	TRBV20-1	TRBJ2-7	CSARDPRGRDEQYF	TGCAGTGCTAGAGACCCCAGGGGGCGCGACGAGCAGTACTTC
many	TRBD2	TRBV6-6	TRBJ2-3	CASRSSPGASGGSGTDTQYF	TGTGCCAGCAGATCTAGCCCGGGGGCTAGCGGGGGCTCGGGCACAGATACGCAGTATTTT
NA	NA	TRBV11-2	TRBJ2-7	CANGRGTDEQYF	TGTGCCAACGGAAGGGGGACGGACGAGCAGTACTTC
NA	NA	TRBV5-5	TRBJ1-6	CASSDRCPNSPLHF	TGTGCCAGCAGTGACAGGTGCCCAAATTCACCCCTCCACTTT
NA	NA	TRBV11-2	TRBJ2-5	CTSSLDKAFQETQYF	TGTACCAGCAGCTTAGACAAGGCCTTCCAAGAGACCCAGTACTTC
few	NA	TRBV5-6	TRBJ2-2	CASSLVPAGFRLNTGEPFF	TGTGCCAGCAGCTTGGTTCCGGCGGGTTTTAGACTGAACACCGGGGAGCCGTTTTTT
once	NA	TRBV6-1	TRBJ1-2	CVSRDTGFGYTF	TGTGTCAGCAGAGATACAGGGTTCGGCTACACCTTC
many	NA	TRBV6-2/TRBV6-3	TRBJ1-1	CASSYSVQGNTEAFF	TGTGCCAGCAGTTACTCGGTGCAGGGGAACACTGAAGCTTTCTTT
NA	NA	TRBV4-2	TRBJ2-5	CASSQDGASGQGKRKETQYF	TGTGCCAGCAGCCAAGATGGGGCTTCGGGGCAGGGAAAGAGGAAAGAGACCCAGTACTTC
NA	TRBD2	TRBV20-1	TRBJ2-3	CSAPGLEGGFKGTDTQYF	TGCAGTGCCCCAGGACTAGAGGGAGGGTTTAAGGGCACAGATACGCAATATTTT
many	NA	TRBV11-3	TRBJ2-1	CASSLRQNEQFF	TGTGCCAGCAGCTTACGACAGAATGAGCAGTTCTTC
NA	NA	TRBV24-1	TRBJ2-1	CATSDGKGDNEQFF	TGTGCCACCAGTGACGGTAAGGGGGACAATGAGCAGTTCTTC
NA	NA	TRBV14	TRBJ2-7	CASIHEGGVGGVYYEQYF	TGTGCCAGCATCCATGAGGGAGGAGTTGGAGGGGTATACTACGAGCAGTACTTC
many	TRBD2	TRBV29-1	TRBJ2-7	CSVTGTSGSSYEQYF	TGCAGCGTCACCGGGACTAGCGGATCCTCCTACGAGCAGTACTTC
NA	NA	TRBV20-1	TRBJ1-2	CSAQAPGSRNYGYTF	TGCAGTGCCCAGGCTCCAGGGAGCAGAAACTATGGCTACACCTTC
NA	NA	TRBV10-3	TRBJ2-5	CAISESEQVTQYF	TGCGCCATCAGTGAGTCGGAGCAAGTGACCCAGTACTTC
NA	NA	TRBV4-2	TRBJ1-1	CTSSLLTPTVNTEAFF	TGTACCAGCAGCCTCCTAACTCCTACAGTTAACACTGAAGCTTTCTTT
once	TRBD2	TRBV20-1	TRBJ2-3	CSAPGLVGGFKGTDTQYF	TGTAGTGCCCCAGGACTAGTGGGAGGGTTTAAGGGCACAGATACGCAGTATTTT
NA	NA	TRBV6-2/TRBV6-3	TRBJ2-3	CASNYFMDTQYF	TGTGCCAGCAATTACTTCATGGATACGCAGTATTTT
NA	NA	TRBV11-3	TRBJ2-2	CASSYIGGPVTGELFF	TGTGCCAGCAGCTACATCGGAGGGCCGGTGACCGGGGAACTGTTTTTT
NA	NA	TRBV5-4	TRBJ2-5	CANSWSQGETQYF	TGTGCCAACAGCTGGAGCCAGGGAGAGACCCAGTACTTC
NA	NA	TRBV11-2	TRBJ2-1	CASSRRDCDNEQFF	TGTGCCAGCAGCCGCCGTGATTGTGACAATGAGCAGTTCTTC
once	NA	TRBV29-1	TRBJ2-1	CSAGERQPYNEQFF	TGCAGCGCTGGAGAGCGCCAGCCCTACAATGAGCAGTTCTTC
many	TRBD1	TRBV29-1	TRBJ1-2	CSARTGQNYGYTF	TGCAGCGCCCGGACAGGGCAGAACTATGGCTACACCTTC
NA	NA	TRBV20-1	TRBJ1-6	CSARASGRSSYDSPLHF	TGCAGTGCTAGAGCCTCCGGCAGGAGCTCCTATGATTCACCCCTCCACTTT
NA	NA	TRBV4-1	TRBJ1-5	CASSQGSKQPQHF	TGCGCTAGCAGCCAAGGTAGCAAACAGCCCCAGCATTTT
NA	NA	TRBV30	TRBJ1-5	CASVGVNQHQHF	TGCGCATCGGTAGGGGTCAATCAGCACCAGCATTTT
many	NA	TRBV20-1	TRBJ2-2	CSARDTEGWELFF	TGCAGTGCTAGAGATACGGAGGGCTGGGAGCTGTTTTTT
NA	NA	TRBV5-6	TRBJ2-3	CASSLGPGGRTDTQYF	TGTGCCAGCAGCTTGGGTCCAGGGGGGAGGACAGATACGCAGTATTTT
NA	NA	TRBV20-1	TRBJ2-7	CSARDGWDEYF	TGCAGTGCTAGAGATGGGTGGGACGAATATTTC
NA	NA	TRBV20-1	TRBJ1-5	CSAGDFQGYSNQPLYF	TGCAGTGCTGGAGATTTCCAGGGTTATAGCAATCAGCCCCTGTATTTT
many	TRBD1	TRBV11-2	TRBJ1-1	CATGTGPEAFF	TGTGCCACTGGGACAGGGCCCGAAGCTTTCTTT
NA	NA	TRBV30	TRBJ2-7	CAWNYSYEQYF	TGTGCCTGGAACTACTCCTACGAACAGTACTTC
NA	NA	TRBV20-1	TRBJ2-1	CSTRTPGGRNEQFF	TGCAGTACTAGGACCCCAGGGGGGAGAAATGAGCAATTCTTC
NA	TRBD2	TRBV28	TRBJ2-5	CASRFLAGVGEIQYF	TGTGCCAGCAGGTTCCTAGCGGGGGTAGGAGAGATTCAGTACTTC
NA	NA	TRBV4-2	TRBJ2-1	CASSQVNSGSYNEQFF	TGTGCCAGCAGCCAAGTAAATAGCGGCTCCTACAATGAGCAGTTCTTC
NA	NA	TRBV4-3	TRBJ1-6	CVSSQEFRNLPLHF	TGCGTCAGTAGCCAAGAATTTCGTAATTTACCCCTCCACTTT
NA	NA	TRBV11-2	TRBJ2-7	CASSLIRSRCEQYF	TGTGCCAGCAGCTTAATCAGGAGCCGATGTGAGCAGTACTTC
NA	NA	TRBV6-6	TRBJ2-5	CASTDPRRCEIQYF	TGTGCCAGCACTGACCCCCGGAGGTGTGAGATCCAGTACTTC
few	NA	TRBV20-1	TRBJ2-7	CSAQTNGYEQYF	TGCAGTGCTCAGACTAACGGCTACGAGCAGTACTTC